This T cell receptor (beta chain) was sequenced in a study of cytomegalovirus exposure and HLA in healthy donors. Broader study findings: Clusters of TCRs from the first cohort tended to co-occur in the 110 or so validation repertoires (as a later analysis found). Listed as cytomegalovirus-associated were over 150 TCR beta chains.

The donors belonged to the approximately 120-subject validation cohort, separate from the approximately 700-subject first cohort. There are 15 residues in the CDR3. Per germline, CDR1 SEHNR and CDR2 FQNEAQ (reference sequence). The junction had 1 base not matched to a gene; V was cut back by 3 bases and J by 5 bases. The repertoire was sequenced with immunoSEQ multiplex PCR; TCRdb's copy has only in-frame clones and lacks some. The sample yields over 200,000 clones, over 80% seen once. About this clone: The antigen is unknown.

The sequence derives from a woman under 30 in good health and CMV-seronegative. The V gene is TRBV7-9, the J gene TRBJ2-2; TRBD2 agrees at 12 bases. Sequencing was done on a sample of PBMCs. The CDR3 reads CASSLTSGGTGELFF. The CDR3 DNA sequence: TGTGCCAGCAGCTTGACTAGCGGGGGAACCGGGGAGCTGTTTTTT.